This TCR beta chain was obtained from a study of blood T cells in healthy people across ages. Whole-study results and caveats: Unsorted PBMC input precluded a conclusive naive versus antigen-experienced comparison.

A sample-barcoded 5' primer and a J-beta primer mix were used in a second PCR of about 7 to 12 cycles. From the 5' RACE reads, TCRdb called clonotypes with MiXCR, one entry per CDR3 protein. The sample consists of around 1,500,000 distinct CDR3 sequences, 28% of them appearing once. A remark on this clonotype: The antigen remains unidentified.

V was shortened by 2 bases and J by 2 bases, with 11 bases between the two germline ends. In germline, CDR1 is MRHNA, CDR2 SNTAGT. This CDR3 has 15 amino acids. Sample: blood. This chain uses TRBV6-4 with TRBJ2-3, with no clear D. This sequence originates from a woman aged 25 to 39 in good health. This CDR3 is CASSDPGRLTDTQYF. CDR3 bases: TGTGCCAGCAGTGACCCCGGCCGCCTCACAGATACGCAGTATTTT.